The following is a T cell receptor beta chain sequence with its context. The sample originates from a study of blood T cell repertoires in COVID-19. Across the study: Collection of acute and convalescent COVID-19 samples took place in the United States, Italy and Spain.

CDR3 length equals 14 residues. Germline V gene sequence: CDR1 DFQATT, CDR2 SNEGSKA (reference sequence). With 3 bases removed from V and 0 bases from J, the gap between germline ends came to 9 bases. Generated by immunoSEQ multiplex PCR, the TCRdb table keeps only in-frame clones and is missing some. The sample consists of hundreds of thousands of clones, 88% of them appearing once. The sample was PBMCs or T cells enriched from blood (not recorded which). This clonotype was obtained from a woman in her sixties in a cohort exposed to, infected with or recovered from COVID-19 (not recorded which). The chain joins TRBV20-1 to TRBJ1-5; the D gene is possibly TRBD1 (6 bases). The CDR3 reads CSASGQYSNQPQHF. The CDR3 nucleotides read TGCAGTGCTAGTGGACAGTATAGCAATCAGCCCCAGCATTTT.